This paragraph reports one T cell receptor beta chain. As yet, its antigen is unknown. The sample originates from a study of shared clonotypes between healthy human individuals. Study-wide results and limits: Generally, estimated richness proved larger in naive subsets than it did in memory subsets.

The deep-level immunoSEQ assay was used. Each replicate PCR on the sorted subsets used roughly 210 ng DNA (around 30,000 T cell genomes). Measured with immunoSEQ multiplex PCR; TCRdb has only the in-frame clones, and not every one. The sample consists of roughly 2.2 million clones, around 90% of them appearing once. Germline V gene lookup returns CDR1 KGHSH and CDR2 LQKENI. With 5 bases clipped from V and 1 base from J, the junction kept 8 bases outside the gene matches. There are 16 residues in the CDR3. Partitioning of CD4+ cells yielded a CD45RA+ naive subset and a CD45RA-negative memory subset. This sequence joins TRBV18 and TRBJ1-1, with 9 positions matching TRBD1. Material: naive CD4+ T cells from PBMCs. Subset denoted: CD45RA+ positively selected. The clonotype comes from a man younger than 30 in good health. Some clones in this sample may be carry-over from other donors' samples. In DNA form, the CDR3 reads TGTGCCAGCTCAATATCAACAGGGGGCGAGAACACTGAAGCTTTCTTT. The encoded protein is CASSISTGGENTEAFF.